The clone carrying this T cell receptor (beta chain) was observed a handful of times. The data were taken from a study of cytomegalovirus exposure and HLA in healthy donors. Both 60 Vbeta primers and 13 Jbeta primers went into the PCR. Sequencing was performed with immunoSEQ multiplex PCR; in TCRdb, only in-frame clones are kept and a portion is missing. The data hold 150,000 or so clones, with 65% to 80% observed a single time. Germline V gives CDR1 SGHDT, CDR2 YYEEEE. V lost 5 bases to trimming and J lost 2 bases; unmatched junction nucleotides: 8. The CDR3 runs to 16 residues. Sequencing was done on a sample of PBMCs. This sequence originates from a man in his late teens or twenties in good health and CMV-seronegative. The chain joins TRBV5-6 to TRBJ2-1; 9 nucleotides agree with TRBD2. As DNA, the CDR3 is TGTGCCAGCAGTTCCCCGGGACTAGCCACCTACAATGAGCAGTTCTTC. It encodes CASSSPGLATYNEQFF.